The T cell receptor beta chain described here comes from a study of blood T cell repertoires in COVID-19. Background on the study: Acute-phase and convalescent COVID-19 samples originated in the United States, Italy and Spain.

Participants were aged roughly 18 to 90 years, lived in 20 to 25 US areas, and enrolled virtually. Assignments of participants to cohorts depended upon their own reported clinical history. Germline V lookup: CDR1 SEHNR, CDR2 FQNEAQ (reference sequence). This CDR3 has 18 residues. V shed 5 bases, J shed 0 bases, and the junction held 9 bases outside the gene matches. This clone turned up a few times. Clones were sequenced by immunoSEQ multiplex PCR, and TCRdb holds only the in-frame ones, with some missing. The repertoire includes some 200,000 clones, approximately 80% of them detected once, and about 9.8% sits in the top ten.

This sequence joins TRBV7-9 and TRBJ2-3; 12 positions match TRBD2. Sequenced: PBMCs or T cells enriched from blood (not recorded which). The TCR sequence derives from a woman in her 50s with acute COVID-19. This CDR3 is CASSLTSGGLYSTDTQYF. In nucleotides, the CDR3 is TGTGCCAGCAGCCTGACTAGCGGGGGACTATATAGCACAGATACGCAGTATTTT.